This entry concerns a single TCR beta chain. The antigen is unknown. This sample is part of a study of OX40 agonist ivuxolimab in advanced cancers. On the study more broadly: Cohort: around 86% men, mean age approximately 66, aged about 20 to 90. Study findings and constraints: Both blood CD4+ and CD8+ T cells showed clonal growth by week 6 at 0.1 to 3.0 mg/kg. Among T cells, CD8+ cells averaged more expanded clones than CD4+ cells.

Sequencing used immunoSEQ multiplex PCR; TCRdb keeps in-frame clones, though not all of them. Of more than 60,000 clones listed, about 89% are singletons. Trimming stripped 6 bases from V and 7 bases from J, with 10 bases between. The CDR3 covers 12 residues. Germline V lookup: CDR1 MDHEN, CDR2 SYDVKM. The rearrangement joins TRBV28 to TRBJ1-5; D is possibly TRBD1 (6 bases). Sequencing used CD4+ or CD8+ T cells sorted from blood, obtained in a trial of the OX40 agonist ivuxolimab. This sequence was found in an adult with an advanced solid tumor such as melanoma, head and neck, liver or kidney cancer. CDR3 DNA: TGTGCCAGCAGGATCCAGGGGCAGCCCCAGCATTTT. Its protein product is CASRIQGQPQHF.